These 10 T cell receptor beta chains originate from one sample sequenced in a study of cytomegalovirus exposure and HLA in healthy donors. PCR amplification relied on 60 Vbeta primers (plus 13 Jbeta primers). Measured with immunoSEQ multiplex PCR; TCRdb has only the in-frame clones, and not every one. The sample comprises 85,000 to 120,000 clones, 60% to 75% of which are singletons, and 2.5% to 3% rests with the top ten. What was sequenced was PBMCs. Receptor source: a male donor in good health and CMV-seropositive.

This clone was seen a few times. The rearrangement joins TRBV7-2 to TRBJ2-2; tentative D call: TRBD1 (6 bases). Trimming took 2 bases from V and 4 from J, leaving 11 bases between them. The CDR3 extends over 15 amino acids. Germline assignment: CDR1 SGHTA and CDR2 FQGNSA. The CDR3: CASSLFVGGTGELFF. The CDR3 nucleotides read TGTGCCAGCAGCTTATTCGTAGGGGGCACCGGGGAGCTGTTTTTT.

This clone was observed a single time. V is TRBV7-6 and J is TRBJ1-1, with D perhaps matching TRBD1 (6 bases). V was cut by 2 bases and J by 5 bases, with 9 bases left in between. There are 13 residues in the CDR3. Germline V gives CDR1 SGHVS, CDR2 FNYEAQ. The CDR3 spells CASSLKRGTEAFF. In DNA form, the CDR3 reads TGTGCCAGCAGCTTAAAGAGGGGGACTGAAGCTTTCTTT. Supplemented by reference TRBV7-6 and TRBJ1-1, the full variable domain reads GAGVSQSPRYKVTKRGQDVALRCDPISGHVSLYWYRQALGQGPEFLTYFNYEAQQDKSGLPNDRFSAERPEGSISTLTIQRTEQRDSAMYRCASSLKRGTEAFFGQGTRLTVV.

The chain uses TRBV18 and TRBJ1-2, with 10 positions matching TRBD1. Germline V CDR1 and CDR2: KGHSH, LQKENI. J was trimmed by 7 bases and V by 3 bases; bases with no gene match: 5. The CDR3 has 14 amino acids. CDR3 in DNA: TGTGCCAGCTCACCTGGGACAGGGGATGGTGGCTACACCTTC. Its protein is CASSPGTGDGGYTF. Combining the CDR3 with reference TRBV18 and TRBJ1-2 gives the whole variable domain NAGVMQNPRHLVRRRGQEARLRCSPMKGHSHVYWYRQLPEEGLKFMVYLQKENIIDESGMPKERFSAEFPKEGPSILRIQQVVRGDSAAYFCASSPGTGDGGYTFGSGTRLTVV.

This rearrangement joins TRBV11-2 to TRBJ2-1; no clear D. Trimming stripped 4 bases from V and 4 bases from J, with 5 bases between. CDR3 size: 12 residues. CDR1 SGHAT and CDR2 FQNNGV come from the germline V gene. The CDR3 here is CASSSGYNEQFF. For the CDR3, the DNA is TGTGCCAGCAGCTCAGGATACAATGAGCAGTTCTTC.

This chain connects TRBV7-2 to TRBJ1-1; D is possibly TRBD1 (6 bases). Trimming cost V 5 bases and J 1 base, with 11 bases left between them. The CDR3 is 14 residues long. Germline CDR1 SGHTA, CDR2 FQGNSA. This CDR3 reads CASSGIRGNTEAFF. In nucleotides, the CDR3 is TGTGCCAGCAGCGGGATCAGGGGGAACACTGAAGCTTTCTTT.

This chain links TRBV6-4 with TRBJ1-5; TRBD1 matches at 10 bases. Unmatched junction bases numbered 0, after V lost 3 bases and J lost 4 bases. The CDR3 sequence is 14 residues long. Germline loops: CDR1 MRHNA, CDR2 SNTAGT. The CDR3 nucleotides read TGTGCCAGCAGTGAGGGACAGGGGAATCAGCCCCAGCATTTT. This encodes CASSEGQGNQPQHF.

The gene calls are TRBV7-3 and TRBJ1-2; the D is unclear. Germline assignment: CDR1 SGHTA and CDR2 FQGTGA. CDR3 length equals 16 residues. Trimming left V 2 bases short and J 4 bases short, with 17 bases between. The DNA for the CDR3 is TGTGCCAGCAGCTTAGGTCCCGCGACGGGTGGCTATGGCTACACCTTC. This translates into CASSLGPATGGYGYTF.

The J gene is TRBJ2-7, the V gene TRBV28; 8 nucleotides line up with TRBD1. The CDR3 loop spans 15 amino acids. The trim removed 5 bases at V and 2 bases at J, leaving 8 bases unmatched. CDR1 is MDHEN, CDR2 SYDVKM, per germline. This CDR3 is CASSAPGQVAYEQYF. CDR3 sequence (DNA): TGTGCCAGCAGTGCGCCGGGACAGGTGGCCTACGAGCAGTACTTC.

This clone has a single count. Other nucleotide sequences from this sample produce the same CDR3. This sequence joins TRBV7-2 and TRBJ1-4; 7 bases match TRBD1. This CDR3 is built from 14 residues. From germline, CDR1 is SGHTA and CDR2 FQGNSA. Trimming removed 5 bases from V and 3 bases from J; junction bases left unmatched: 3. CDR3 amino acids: CASSRDSSNEKLFF. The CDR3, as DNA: TGTGCCAGCAGCCGGGACAGCTCTAATGAAAAACTGTTTTTT.

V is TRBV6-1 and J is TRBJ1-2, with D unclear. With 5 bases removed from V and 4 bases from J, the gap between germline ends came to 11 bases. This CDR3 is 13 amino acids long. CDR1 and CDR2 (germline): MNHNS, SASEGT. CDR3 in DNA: TGTGCCAGCAGTCCTCGGGAGATCTATGGCTACACCTTC. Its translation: CASSPREIYGYTF.